This note documents a single T cell receptor beta chain sequence. The target antigen is unknown. These data are taken from a study of graft-versus-host responses after intestinal transplantation. Germline CDR1 is MDHEN and CDR2 is SYDVKM. The CDR3 is 17 amino acids. V shed 5 bases and J 4 bases; nucleotides not matched to a gene: 11. Clones were sequenced by immunoSEQ multiplex PCR, and TCRdb holds only the in-frame ones, with some missing. The sample records more than 85,000 clones, more than 85% being singletons. Here the sequenced sample was unstimulated CD8+ T cells sorted from spleen or lymph node cells, taken before intestinal transplant. J is TRBJ2-3 and V is TRBV28, with 11 bases matching TRBD2. This receptor was taken from a human donor who received an intestinal transplant. The CDR3 reads CASSPLELAGGPDTQYF. CDR3 bases: TGTGCCAGCAGTCCTTTAGAGTTAGCGGGGGGGCCAGATACGCAGTATTTT.